These T cell receptor beta chains were read from a single sample in a study of blood T cell repertoires in COVID-19. The table came from immunoSEQ multiplex PCR; TCRdb's copy has only in-frame clones and leaves some out. The repertoire consists of under 250,000 clones, with roughly 88% occurring once and the leading ten covering approximately 1.3%. The sample taken for sequencing was peripheral blood. These receptors were collected from a man older than 75 with acute or convalescent COVID-19. Each CDR3 is given with its conserved first and last residue. Fields, in order: clone size, V gene, J gene, D gene, CDR3 protein, CDR3 DNA. The D gene is left open where the match is weak. Size tells how often a clone was seen (once, few, many) or the class of an expanded clone, and some rows leave it out.

clone_size: NA
v_call: TRBV7-3
j_call: TRBJ2-7
d_call: TRBD1
cdr3_aa: CASSLDRGDEQYF
cdr3_nt: TGTGCCAGCAGCTTGGACAGGGGGGACGAGCAGTACTTC

clone_size: NA
v_call: TRBV11-2
j_call: TRBJ2-2
d_call: NA
cdr3_aa: CASSPLAANTGELFF
cdr3_nt: TGTGCCAGCAGCCCCTTGGCAGCGAACACCGGGGAGCTGTTTTTT

clone_size: NA
v_call: TRBV7-9
j_call: TRBJ1-1
d_call: NA
cdr3_aa: CASSQGRQNTEAFF
cdr3_nt: TGTGCCAGCAGCCAGGGTCGTCAGAACACTGAAGCTTTCTTT

clone_size: few
v_call: TRBV5-1
j_call: TRBJ1-2
d_call: TRBD1
cdr3_aa: CASSMSGQGYGYTF
cdr3_nt: TGCGCCAGCAGCATGTCGGGACAGGGCTATGGCTACACCTTC

clone_size: NA
v_call: TRBV4-1
j_call: TRBJ2-7
d_call: TRBD2
cdr3_aa: CASSQATSGRSSYEQYF
cdr3_nt: TGCGCCAGCAGCCAAGCCACTAGCGGGCGGAGCTCCTACGAGCAGTACTTC

clone_size: NA
v_call: TRBV6-5
j_call: TRBJ2-2
d_call: NA
cdr3_aa: CASRAGANTGELFF
cdr3_nt: TGTGCCAGCAGGGCAGGGGCCAACACCGGGGAGCTGTTTTTT

clone_size: many
v_call: TRBV28
j_call: TRBJ2-3
d_call: TRBD2
cdr3_aa: CASSFRTSGSTDTQYF
cdr3_nt: TGTGCCAGCAGTTTTCGGACTAGCGGGAGCACAGATACGCAGTATTTT

clone_size: NA
v_call: TRBV11-3
j_call: TRBJ2-2
d_call: NA
cdr3_aa: CASSLEGTNTGELFF
cdr3_nt: TGTGCCAGCAGCTTAGAGGGCACGAACACCGGGGAGCTGTTTTTT

clone_size: NA
v_call: TRBV7-6
j_call: TRBJ2-5
d_call: NA
cdr3_aa: CASSFYQETQYF
cdr3_nt: TGTGCCAGCAGCTTCTATCAAGAGACCCAGTACTTC

clone_size: NA
v_call: TRBV28
j_call: TRBJ2-1
d_call: NA
cdr3_aa: CASSLAVNSYNEQFF
cdr3_nt: TGTGCCAGCAGCTTAGCGGTTAACTCCTACAATGAGCAGTTCTTC

clone_size: NA
v_call: TRBV5-1
j_call: TRBJ2-1
d_call: NA
cdr3_aa: CASSLAMRTPYNEQFF
cdr3_nt: TGCGCCAGCAGCTTGGCCATGCGGACTCCGTACAATGAGCAGTTCTTC

clone_size: NA
v_call: TRBV9
j_call: TRBJ2-5
d_call: TRBD1
cdr3_aa: CASSVDRGSGETQYF
cdr3_nt: TGTGCCAGCAGCGTAGACAGGGGGTCGGGAGAGACCCAGTACTTC

clone_size: once
v_call: TRBV5-1
j_call: TRBJ2-1
d_call: NA
cdr3_aa: CASSFLVNEQFF
cdr3_nt: TGCGCCAGCAGCTTCCTAGTTAATGAGCAGTTCTTC

clone_size: NA
v_call: TRBV6-6
j_call: TRBJ2-3
d_call: TRBD2
cdr3_aa: CASSNGLDNTDTQYF
cdr3_nt: TGTGCCAGCAGCAATGGACTAGATAACACAGATACGCAGTATTTT

clone_size: NA
v_call: TRBV19
j_call: TRBJ1-4
d_call: NA
cdr3_aa: CASSIGTGGSFEKLFF
cdr3_nt: TGTGCCAGTAGTATTGGGACGGGGGGCAGTTTTGAAAAACTGTTTTTT

clone_size: NA
v_call: TRBV27
j_call: TRBJ2-1
d_call: NA
cdr3_aa: CASSPPKSWGPSYNEQFF
cdr3_nt: TGTGCCAGCAGTCCCCCGAAGTCGTGGGGGCCTTCCTACAATGAGCAGTTCTTC

clone_size: NA
v_call: TRBV19
j_call: TRBJ2-2
d_call: TRBD1
cdr3_aa: CASSMLTGGLYPNTGELFF
cdr3_nt: TGTGCCAGTAGTATGCTGACAGGGGGACTGTACCCGAACACCGGGGAGCTGTTTTTT

clone_size: NA
v_call: TRBV28
j_call: TRBJ1-5
d_call: TRBD1
cdr3_aa: CASTLLNRGDQPQHF
cdr3_nt: TGTGCCAGCACTCTGCTGAACAGGGGCGATCAGCCCCAGCATTTT

clone_size: NA
v_call: TRBV6-5
j_call: TRBJ1-2
d_call: TRBD1
cdr3_aa: CASRSRGQTYGYTF
cdr3_nt: TGTGCCAGCAGGTCACGGGGACAGACCTATGGCTACACCTTC

clone_size: NA
v_call: TRBV9
j_call: TRBJ2-6
d_call: TRBD1
cdr3_aa: CASSMTGGRTGANVLTF
cdr3_nt: TGTGCCAGCAGCATGACAGGGGGTCGAACTGGGGCCAACGTCCTGACTTTC

clone_size: NA
v_call: TRBV19
j_call: TRBJ1-2
d_call: NA
cdr3_aa: CASSIQSGLYGYTF
cdr3_nt: TGTGCCAGTAGTATCCAATCAGGGCTCTATGGCTACACCTTC

clone_size: NA
v_call: TRBV6-6
j_call: TRBJ1-2
d_call: TRBD1
cdr3_aa: CASRPPGQAYGYTF
cdr3_nt: TGTGCCAGCAGACCCCCGGGACAGGCCTATGGCTACACCTTC

clone_size: NA
v_call: TRBV7-8
j_call: TRBJ2-7
d_call: NA
cdr3_aa: CASSLGGTYRYEQYF
cdr3_nt: TGTGCCAGCAGCCTAGGGGGGACTTACAGGTACGAGCAGTACTTC

clone_size: NA
v_call: TRBV5-4
j_call: TRBJ1-1
d_call: TRBD1
cdr3_aa: CASSLGQGLNTEAFF
cdr3_nt: TGTGCCAGCAGCCTAGGACAGGGCCTGAACACTGAAGCTTTCTTT

clone_size: NA
v_call: TRBV5-1
j_call: TRBJ1-2
d_call: TRBD1
cdr3_aa: CASSPGQARFYGYTF
cdr3_nt: TGCGCCAGCAGCCCCGGACAGGCTAGATTCTATGGCTACACCTTC

clone_size: once
v_call: TRBV6-5
j_call: TRBJ1-1
d_call: TRBD1
cdr3_aa: CASIPDRGTEAFF
cdr3_nt: TGTGCCAGCATCCCGGACAGGGGAACTGAAGCTTTCTTT

clone_size: NA
v_call: TRBV7-7
j_call: TRBJ2-1
d_call: NA
cdr3_aa: CASSLDRHNEQFF
cdr3_nt: TGTGCTAGCAGCTTAGACAGGCACAATGAGCAGTTCTTC

clone_size: NA
v_call: TRBV19
j_call: TRBJ2-7
d_call: TRBD2
cdr3_aa: CASSTLAGVSEQYF
cdr3_nt: TGTGCCAGTAGTACTCTAGCGGGAGTTAGCGAGCAGTACTTC

clone_size: NA
v_call: TRBV5-1
j_call: TRBJ1-3
d_call: NA
cdr3_aa: CASSPHGGGNTIYF
cdr3_nt: TGCGCCAGCAGCCCCCACGGGGGGGGTAACACCATATATTTT

clone_size: few
v_call: TRBV15
j_call: TRBJ1-4
d_call: TRBD1
cdr3_aa: CATSSQGDSNEKLFF
cdr3_nt: TGTGCCACCAGCTCCCAAGGGGACAGCAATGAAAAACTGTTTTTT

clone_size: few
v_call: TRBV6-6
j_call: TRBJ1-5
d_call: NA
cdr3_aa: CASSYEGQRQPQHF
cdr3_nt: TGTGCCAGCAGTTACGAGGGACAAAGACAGCCCCAGCATTTT

clone_size: once
v_call: TRBV3-1/TRBV3-2
j_call: TRBJ1-2
d_call: TRBD1
cdr3_aa: CASSPTGNGGYTF
cdr3_nt: TGTGCCAGCAGCCCGACAGGGAACGGTGGCTACACCTTC

clone_size: NA
v_call: TRBV28
j_call: TRBJ1-2
d_call: NA
cdr3_aa: CASSFPWGGGDNYGYTF
cdr3_nt: TGTGCCAGCAGTTTCCCATGGGGGGGCGGAGATAACTATGGCTACACCTTC

clone_size: NA
v_call: TRBV5-4
j_call: TRBJ2-3
d_call: NA
cdr3_aa: CASSLGRDDTDTQYF
cdr3_nt: TGTGCCAGCAGCTTGGGGCGGGATGACACAGATACGCAGTATTTT

clone_size: NA
v_call: TRBV9
j_call: TRBJ1-3
d_call: NA
cdr3_aa: CASSSYRETSGNTIYF
cdr3_nt: TGTGCCAGCAGCTCATACAGGGAAACCTCTGGAAACACCATATATTTT

clone_size: NA
v_call: TRBV5-1
j_call: TRBJ2-2
d_call: NA
cdr3_aa: CASSLGQNTGELFF
cdr3_nt: TGCGCCAGCAGCTTGGGACAGAACACCGGGGAGCTGTTTTTT

clone_size: NA
v_call: TRBV6-4
j_call: TRBJ2-7
d_call: NA
cdr3_aa: CASSDNSSYEQYF
cdr3_nt: TGTGCCAGCAGTGATAACTCTTCATACGAGCAGTACTTC

clone_size: NA
v_call: TRBV11-2
j_call: TRBJ1-2
d_call: NA
cdr3_aa: CASSLPEGQRLYF
cdr3_nt: TGTGCCAGCAGCTTACCTGAAGGACAGAGGCTTTACTTC

clone_size: NA
v_call: TRBV4-3
j_call: TRBJ2-7
d_call: TRBD1
cdr3_aa: CASSPRGQGQPIF
cdr3_nt: TGCGCCAGCAGCCCTAGAGGACAGGGACAGCCGATCTTC

clone_size: NA
v_call: TRBV27
j_call: TRBJ2-1
d_call: TRBD2
cdr3_aa: CASSLTSGVSYNEQFF
cdr3_nt: TGTGCCAGCAGTTTGACTAGCGGGGTATCCTACAATGAGCAGTTCTTC

clone_size: NA
v_call: TRBV25-1
j_call: TRBJ1-1
d_call: TRBD1
cdr3_aa: CASSDIRTGGTEAFF
cdr3_nt: TGTGCCAGCAGTGATATTCGGACAGGGGGCACTGAAGCTTTCTTT

clone_size: NA
v_call: TRBV5-1
j_call: TRBJ1-1
d_call: NA
cdr3_aa: CASSLSAGMNTEAFF
cdr3_nt: TGCGCCAGCAGCTTGTCGGCAGGGATGAACACTGAAGCTTTCTTT

clone_size: NA
v_call: TRBV18
j_call: TRBJ2-5
d_call: TRBD1
cdr3_aa: CASSRGQEQETQYF
cdr3_nt: TGTGCCAGCTCACGGGGACAGGAACAAGAGACCCAGTACTTC

clone_size: NA
v_call: TRBV2
j_call: TRBJ1-1
d_call: NA
cdr3_aa: CASVDQGGMNTEAFF
cdr3_nt: TGTGCCAGCGTCGACCAGGGAGGCATGAACACTGAAGCTTTCTTT

clone_size: NA
v_call: TRBV27
j_call: TRBJ2-3
d_call: TRBD2
cdr3_aa: CASSFFCGRTSGRAGTDTQYF
cdr3_nt: TGTGCCAGCAGTTTTTTTTGCGGTCGGACTAGCGGGAGGGCCGGGACAGATACGCAGTATTTT

clone_size: NA
v_call: TRBV3-1/TRBV3-2
j_call: TRBJ2-7
d_call: TRBD2
cdr3_aa: CASSQISGGISSYEQYF
cdr3_nt: TGTGCCAGCAGCCAAATTAGCGGGGGGATCAGCTCCTACGAGCAGTACTTC

clone_size: NA
v_call: TRBV7-6
j_call: TRBJ1-1
d_call: NA
cdr3_aa: CASSIGSVHGVLNTEAFF
cdr3_nt: TGTGCCAGCAGCATAGGATCGGTCCACGGGGTTCTGAACACTGAAGCTTTCTTT

clone_size: few
v_call: TRBV27
j_call: TRBJ1-5
d_call: NA
cdr3_aa: CASSPRPGSGNQPQHF
cdr3_nt: TGTGCCAGCAGTCCCCGCCCCGGGTCAGGCAATCAGCCCCAGCATTTT